One T cell receptor (beta chain) is described in this entry. The antigen is not known. Several immunoSEQ plates held equal portions of the genomic DNA taken from each subset. The protocol was immunoSEQ multiplex PCR, while the TCRdb copy is restricted to in-frame clones and leaves out a portion. The table includes approximately 810,000 clones, almost 95% detected once. CD45RO negativity and positive selection for CCR7 defined naive CD8 cells, a population that excluded terminally differentiated effector memory CD45RA+ cells. This specimen belongs to a study of shared clonotypes between healthy human individuals. The study, taken as a whole, reports: Generation probabilities were higher for clonotypes shared across all four sorted-subset donors than for unshared ones.

This CDR3 is 13 amino acids long. V shed 7 bases and J 5 bases; nucleotides not matched to a gene: 5. From germline, CDR1 is SGDLS and CDR2 YYNGEE. The sequenced material came from naive CD8+ T cells sorted from blood. The V call is TRBV9, the J call TRBJ2-4, with TRBD1 matching over 8 bases. The receptor was isolated from a man aged 25-40 years in good health. The CDR3 DNA reads TGTGCCAGCGGGGGGACAGGTCAAAACATTCAGTACTTC. This translates into CASGGTGQNIQYF.